The T cell receptor beta chain under discussion was sequenced for a study of cytomegalovirus exposure and HLA in healthy donors. Findings and limits, study-wide: Sequences of the TCR beta chain were said to predict the HLA-A and HLA-B alleles of most subjects accurately.

The germline V gene encodes CDR1 LNHDA and CDR2 SQIVND (reference sequence). The CDR3 sequence is 13 residues long. V was shortened by 5 bases and J by 6 bases, with 10 bases between the two germline ends. Vbeta (60) and Jbeta (13) primers were used in the PCR. Method: immunoSEQ multiplex PCR; TCRdb's copy keeps in-frame clones and lacks some. The table has roughly 100,000 clones, 70% to 85% seen once. Concerning this clone: The antigen is not known.

Each of the donors was a healthy bone marrow donor. This rearrangement joins TRBV19 to TRBJ2-2; weak D call: TRBD2 (6 bases). Sample: PBMCs. The receptor was derived from a woman aged 40 to 55 in good health and CMV-seronegative. This CDR3 reads CASSRREAGELFF. DNA for the CDR3: TGTGCCAGTAGTCGCAGGGAGGCCGGGGAGCTGTTTTTT.